This note documents a single T cell receptor (beta chain) sequence. TCRdb fed the RT-PCR reads into MiXCR, producing one record per CDR3 protein. The data show a few hundred thousand distinct CDR3 sequences, with less than 15% seen just once and 8.5% to 14% held by the top ten. This specimen comes from a study of response to subunit inactivated influenza vaccine. The CDR3 covers 13 residues. Looked up from germline, CDR1 is MNHEY and CDR2 is SVGEGT. Trimming left V 0 bases short and J 10 bases short, with 10 bases between. The sample here was PBMCs from blood, taken approximately 13 days after vaccination. The receptor's source is a man aged 45-60 years who received an inactivated influenza vaccine. The chain joins TRBV6-2 or TRBV6-3 to TRBJ2-1; D gene unclear. CDR3 in DNA: TGTGCCAGCAGTTACTCGATTGTTCGAGAGCAGTTCTTC. The encoded protein is CASSYSIVREQFF.